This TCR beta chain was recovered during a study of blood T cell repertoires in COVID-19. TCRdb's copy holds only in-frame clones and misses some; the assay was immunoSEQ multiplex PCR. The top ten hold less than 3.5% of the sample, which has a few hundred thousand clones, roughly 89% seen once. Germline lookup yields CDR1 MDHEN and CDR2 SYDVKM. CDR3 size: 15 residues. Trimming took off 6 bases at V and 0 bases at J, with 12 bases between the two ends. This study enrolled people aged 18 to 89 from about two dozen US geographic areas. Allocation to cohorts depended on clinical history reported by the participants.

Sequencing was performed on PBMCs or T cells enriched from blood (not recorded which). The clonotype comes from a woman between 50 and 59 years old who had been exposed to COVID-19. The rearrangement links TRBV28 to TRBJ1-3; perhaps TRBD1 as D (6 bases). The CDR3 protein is CASRPRGNSGNTIYF. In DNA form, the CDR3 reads TGTGCCAGCAGACCCAGGGGCAACTCTGGAAACACCATATATTTT.